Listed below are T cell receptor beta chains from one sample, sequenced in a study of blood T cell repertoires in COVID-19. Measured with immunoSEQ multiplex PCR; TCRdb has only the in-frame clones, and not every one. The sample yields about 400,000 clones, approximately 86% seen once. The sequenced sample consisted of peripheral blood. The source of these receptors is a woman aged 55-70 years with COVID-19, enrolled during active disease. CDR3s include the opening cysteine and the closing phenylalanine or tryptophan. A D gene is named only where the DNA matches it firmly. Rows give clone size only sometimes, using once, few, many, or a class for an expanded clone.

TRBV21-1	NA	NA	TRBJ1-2	TGTGCCAGCAGCATTAGGGGACAGGGGGCTAGGGACTATGGCTACACCTTC	CASSIRGQGARDYGYTF
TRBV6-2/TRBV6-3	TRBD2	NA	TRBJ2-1	TGTGCCAGCAGTTACACATTAGCGGGGGGGCCCGTCCATGAGCAGTTCTTC	CASSYTLAGGPVHEQFF
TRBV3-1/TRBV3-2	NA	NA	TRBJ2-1	TGTGCCAGCAGCCGATTTGAGGTTCTGTTCTTC	CASSRFEVLFF
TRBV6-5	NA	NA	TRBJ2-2	TGTGCCAGCATCGCCGTTGGGGGCGGCACCGGGGAGCTGTTTTTT	CASIAVGGGTGELFF
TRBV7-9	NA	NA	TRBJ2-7	TGTGCCAGCAGCCGTAGTGGCTACGAGCAGTACTTC	CASSRSGYEQYF
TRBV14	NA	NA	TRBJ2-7	TGTGCCAGCAGCCGGGGGCCAGGGGGGACGTCCTACGAGCAGTACTTC	CASSRGPGGTSYEQYF
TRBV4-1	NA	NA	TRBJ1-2	TGCGCCAGCAGCCAAGTCTTGAGGGACGCGGGGCGCGGCTATGGCTACACCTTC	CASSQVLRDAGRGYGYTF
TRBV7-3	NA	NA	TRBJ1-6	TGTGCCAGCAGCTTAGACAGTGACTTTGGTTCACCCCTCCACTTT	CASSLDSDFGSPLHF
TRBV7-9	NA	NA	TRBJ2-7	TGTGCCAGCAGCTCTTTATCTAGACTTTACGAGCAGTACTTC	CASSSLSRLYEQYF
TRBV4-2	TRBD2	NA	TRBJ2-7	TGTGCCAGCAGCCAAGAGGGTAGCGGGGGGTTATACGAGCAGTACTTC	CASSQEGSGGLYEQYF
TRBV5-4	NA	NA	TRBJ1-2	TGTGCCAGCAGCGCGGGAGCAGGCGCTTATGGCTACACCTTC	CASSAGAGAYGYTF
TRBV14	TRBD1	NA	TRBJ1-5	TGTGCCAGCAGCCAAGAGTTTACAGGACAGGGGAGATTAGTGGCCCAGCATTTT	CASSQEFTGQGRLVAQHF
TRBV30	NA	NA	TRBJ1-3	TGTGCCTGGAGTGTAAACGGGGGAAACACCATATATTTT	CAWSVNGGNTIYF
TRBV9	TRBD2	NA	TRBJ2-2	TGTGCCAGCAGCGTATCAAGCGGGGGCCCCACCGGGGAGCTGTTTTTT	CASSVSSGGPTGELFF
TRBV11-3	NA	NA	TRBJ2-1	TGTGCCAGCAGCTCCCATACGTGGGGGACATCATACAATGAGCAGTTCTTC	CASSSHTWGTSYNEQFF
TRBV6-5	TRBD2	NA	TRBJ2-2	TGTGCCGGACAGCGGGGGCCGAACACCGGGGAGCTGTTTTTT	CAGQRGPNTGELFF
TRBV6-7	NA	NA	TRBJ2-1	TGTGCCAGCGGCCATTCGAGGGCCCACACCTACAATGAGCAGTTCTTC	CASGHSRAHTYNEQFF
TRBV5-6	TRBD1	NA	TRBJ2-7	TGTGCCAGTACTACAGGGGGTTCCTACGAGCAGTACTTC	CASTTGGSYEQYF
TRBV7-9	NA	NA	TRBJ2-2	TGTGCCAGCAGCACTTCCGGGGAGCTGTTTTTT	CASSTSGELFF
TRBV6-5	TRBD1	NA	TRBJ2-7	TGTGCCAGCAGGAGTCGAGGACAGGTGATCTACGAGCAGTACTTC	CASRSRGQVIYEQYF
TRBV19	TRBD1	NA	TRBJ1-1	TGTGCCAGTAGTACCTCCGGACAGGGGGCCTACGTTTTCTTT	CASSTSGQGAYVFF
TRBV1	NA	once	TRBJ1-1	TGCACCAGCAGCCACGCCCAGGGGCTGGAAGCTTTCTTT	CTSSHAQGLEAFF
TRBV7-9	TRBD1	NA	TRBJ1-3	TGTGCCAGCACGAAGACAGGGGCTGGAAACACCATATATTTT	CASTKTGAGNTIYF
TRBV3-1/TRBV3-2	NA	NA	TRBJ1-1	TGTGCCAGCAGCCAGAGGGGGATCCTCCTAAACTCTTTCTTT	CASSQRGILLNSFF
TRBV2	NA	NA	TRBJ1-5	TGTGCCAGCAGTGGCGGACAGTCTAATCAGCCCCAGCATTTT	CASSGGQSNQPQHF
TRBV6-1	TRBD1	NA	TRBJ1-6	TGTGCCAGCAGTGAAGGACGGGACAGGGATAATTCACCCCTCCACTTT	CASSEGRDRDNSPLHF
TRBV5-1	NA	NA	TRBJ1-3	TGCGCCAGCAGCCCCGACGGAGACTCTGGAAACACCATATATTTT	CASSPDGDSGNTIYF
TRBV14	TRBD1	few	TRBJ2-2	TGTGCCAGCAGCCAGTCCCGGGACAGCCTAGACGCCGGGGAGCTGTTTTTT	CASSQSRDSLDAGELFF
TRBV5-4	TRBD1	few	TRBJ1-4	TGTGCCAGCAGCAGGGACAGGGGGTTTAATGAAAAACTGTTTTTT	CASSRDRGFNEKLFF
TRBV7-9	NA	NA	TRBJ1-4	TGTGCCAGCAGCGGCCCTCAGACAGGACATGAAAAACTGTTTTTT	CASSGPQTGHEKLFF
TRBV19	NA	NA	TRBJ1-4	TGTGCCAGTACGGGGTACGGGGTTAATGAAAAACTGTTTTTT	CASTGYGVNEKLFF
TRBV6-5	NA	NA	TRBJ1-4	TGTGCCAGCAGTTACTCACTCTCGGGGATCACTGAAAAACTGTTTTTT	CASSYSLSGITEKLFF
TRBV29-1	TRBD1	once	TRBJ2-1	TGCAGCGTCGCCGGGACAGGGGGGAATGAGCAGTTCTTC	CSVAGTGGNEQFF
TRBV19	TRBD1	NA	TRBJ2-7	TGTGCCAGTAGTCCCGGACAGGGACTCTACGAGCAGTACTTC	CASSPGQGLYEQYF
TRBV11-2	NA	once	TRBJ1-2	TGTGCCAGCAGCTTAGCCTCAACAGGGGGCTACACCTTC	CASSLASTGGYTF
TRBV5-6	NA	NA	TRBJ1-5	TGTGCCAGCAGCTCGAGGGTCTCGGGCAATCAGCCCCAGCATTTT	CASSSRVSGNQPQHF
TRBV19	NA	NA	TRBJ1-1	TGTGCCAGTAGTATACAGGGTTGGGCTGAAGCTTTCTTT	CASSIQGWAEAFF
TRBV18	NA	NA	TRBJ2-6	TGTGCCAGCTCACCACCCCAGGATAGTGGGGCCAACGTCCTGACTTTC	CASSPPQDSGANVLTF
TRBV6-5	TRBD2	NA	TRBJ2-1	TGTGCCAGCAACCAAGGGACTAGCGGGGGTGATGAGCAGTTCTTC	CASNQGTSGGDEQFF
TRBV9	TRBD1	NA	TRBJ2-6	TGTGCCAGCAGCGTAGGGGGGACAGGGTCCGGGGCCAACGTCCTGACTTTC	CASSVGGTGSGANVLTF
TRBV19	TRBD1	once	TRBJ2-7	TGTGCCAGTAGCCCCGGGACAGGGAACTACGAGCAGTACTTC	CASSPGTGNYEQYF
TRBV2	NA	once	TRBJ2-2	TGTGCCAGCGGCGGGATACAGCGAGGACACCGGGAGCTGTTTTTT	CASGGIQRGHRELFF
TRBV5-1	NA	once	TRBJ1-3	TGCGCCAGCAGCTCAGCAGCGAGCTCTGGAAACACCATATATTTT	CASSSAASSGNTIYF
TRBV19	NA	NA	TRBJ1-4	TGTGCCAGTTCGTCGCGGAGAGCAGGGAGGTCGGATGAAAAACTGTTTTTT	CASSSRRAGRSDEKLFF